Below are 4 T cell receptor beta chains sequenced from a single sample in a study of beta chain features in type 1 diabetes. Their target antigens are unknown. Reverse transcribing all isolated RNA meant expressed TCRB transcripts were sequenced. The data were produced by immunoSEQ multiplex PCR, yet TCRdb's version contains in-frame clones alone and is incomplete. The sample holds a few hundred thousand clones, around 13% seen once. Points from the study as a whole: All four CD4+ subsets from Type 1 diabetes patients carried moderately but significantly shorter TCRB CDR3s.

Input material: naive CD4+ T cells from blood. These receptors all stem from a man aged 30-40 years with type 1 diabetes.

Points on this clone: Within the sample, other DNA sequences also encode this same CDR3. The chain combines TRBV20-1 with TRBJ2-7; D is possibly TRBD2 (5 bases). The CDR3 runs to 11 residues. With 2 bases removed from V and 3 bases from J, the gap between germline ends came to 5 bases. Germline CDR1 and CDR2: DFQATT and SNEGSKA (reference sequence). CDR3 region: CSARRGYEQYF. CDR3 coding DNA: TGCAGTGCTAGACGGGGCTACGAGCAGTACTTC.

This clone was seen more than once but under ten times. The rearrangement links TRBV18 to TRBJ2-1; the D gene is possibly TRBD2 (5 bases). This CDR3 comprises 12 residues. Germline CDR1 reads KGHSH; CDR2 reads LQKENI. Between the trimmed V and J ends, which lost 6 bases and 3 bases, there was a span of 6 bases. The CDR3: CASSRDYNEQFF. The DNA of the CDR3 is TGTGCCAGCTCCCGGGACTACAATGAGCAGTTCTTC.

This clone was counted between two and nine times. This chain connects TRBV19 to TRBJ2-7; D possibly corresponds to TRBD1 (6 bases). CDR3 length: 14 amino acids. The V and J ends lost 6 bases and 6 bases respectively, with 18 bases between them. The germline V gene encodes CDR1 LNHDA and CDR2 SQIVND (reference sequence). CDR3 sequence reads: CASSTLQGLGEQYF. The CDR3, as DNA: TGTGCCAGTAGCACCCTACAGGGATTAGGCGAGCAGTACTTC.

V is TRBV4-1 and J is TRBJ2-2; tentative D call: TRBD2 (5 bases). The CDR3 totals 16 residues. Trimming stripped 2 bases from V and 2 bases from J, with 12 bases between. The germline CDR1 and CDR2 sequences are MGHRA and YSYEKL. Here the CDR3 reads CASSQNPSTNTGELFF. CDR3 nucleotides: TGCGCCAGCAGCCAAAACCCTAGCACCAACACCGGGGAGCTGTTTTTT.